This T cell receptor beta chain was sequenced for a study of response to subunit inactivated influenza vaccine. Whole-study findings and limits: Seasonal influenza vaccination, on each occasion, was suggested by the authors to recruit few new T cells.

In this sample, this clonotype turned up a few times. Its target is unknown. Germline CDR1 SEHNR, CDR2 FQNEAQ (reference sequence). The CDR3 extends over 16 amino acids. V gave up 5 bases and J gave up 4 bases, with 15 bases separating them. TCRdb itself ran the RT-PCR reads through MiXCR, one entry per CDR3 protein. The data contain roughly 500,000 distinct CDR3 sequences, about 25% of them singletons. This chain links TRBV7-9 with TRBJ2-6; weak D call: TRBD1 (6 bases). This receptor was taken from a man between 45 and 60 years old who received an inactivated influenza vaccine. This specimen consisted of CD4+ T cells sorted from PBMCs, obtained roughly 5 days after vaccination. This CDR3 reads CASSPRGGRGANVLTF. Here the CDR3 DNA reads TGTGCCAGCAGCCCCCGAGGGGGAAGGGGGGCCAACGTCCTGACTTTC.